What follows is one T cell receptor (beta chain) and its context. Other DNA sequences in the same sample also yield this CDR3. Participants' reported clinical history set cohort assignment. In germline, CDR1 is MNHEY, CDR2 SMNVEV (reference sequence). The CDR3 extends over 12 amino acids. The ends were cut back, 5 bases at V and 0 bases at J, with 5 bases in the middle. The data were produced by immunoSEQ multiplex PCR, yet TCRdb's version contains in-frame clones alone and is incomplete. The sample yields 400,000 to 550,000 clones, 87% seen once. The data were obtained in a study of blood T cell repertoires in COVID-19.

This receptor was obtained from a woman between 18 and 29 years old with acute COVID-19. Sequencing used PBMCs or T cells enriched from blood (not recorded which). The chain is built from TRBV27 and TRBJ2-7; D is uncertain. The CDR3 spells CASSPSSYEQYF. CDR3 nucleotides: TGTGCCAGCAGTCCGAGCTCCTACGAGCAGTACTTC.